The source of this TCR beta chain is a study of Tregs in tolerant kidney transplant recipients. Study-level points and caveats: The most relevant donor-specific Treg TCRbeta repertoire apparently came from expansion with activated donor B cells. Changing PCR primers prevented nucleotide comparison between some patients' samples.

Some clones are missing from TCRdb's copy, which holds only in-frame ones; the method was immunoSEQ multiplex PCR. The sample consists of about 64,000 clones, more than 70% of them appearing once. Recipients received nonmyeloablative bone marrow transplants from related graft donors, with transient mixed chimerism. Thawed PBMCs were FACS-sorted into unstimulated CD4+CD25+CD127- regulatory T cells, CD4+CD25- non-regulatory cells, CD4 and CD8 cells. As concerns this clone: What it binds is not known.

The V segment lost 4 bases and the J segment 5 bases; nucleotides outside the gene matches: 7. The CDR3 contains 13 residues. Germline V lookup: CDR1 GTSNPN, CDR2 SVGIG (reference sequence). The source material was CD4+ T cells from blood (PBMCs), sampled 6 months after the transplant. The chain couples TRBV30 to TRBJ2-7; 8 bases are a match to TRBD1. The receptor was isolated from a human patient who received a combined kidney and bone marrow transplant. Some T cells may be provided by the graft donor. For the CDR3, the DNA is TGTGCCTGGAAGGGCAGGGGGCTCCACGAGCAGTACTTC. As protein: CAWKGRGLHEQYF.